The clone carrying this T cell receptor beta chain occurred many times. Its antigen is still unknown. The record originates from a study of prognosis after radiotherapy for stage I lung cancer. Study as a whole: Some 15 patients presented with newly diagnosed primary stage I lung tumors, and five carried oligometastatic NSCLC following surgical resection of the primary tumor.

The study's findings and limits: Gene usage, both TRBV and TRBJ, reportedly differed between patients with metastases and patients without them.

V lost 5 bases and J lost 1; bases outside the gene matches: 8. The CDR3 is 16 residues long. Starting from genomic DNA, TCR beta CDR3 was amplified through two-round multiplex PCR. Primers were specific to each TRBV and TRBJ gene in first-round PCR. TCRdb recomputed calls from the multiplex PCR reads with MiXCR, one row per CDR3 protein. Of some 30,000 distinct CDR3 sequences listed, about 43% are singletons. This specimen was PBMCs, taken before or after stereotactic body radiation therapy (not recorded which). The TCR originated in a donor aged 50 or older with non-small cell lung cancer. V usage is TRBV12-3 or TRBV12-4 and J usage is TRBJ2-1; 7 bases agree with TRBD2. The CDR3 DNA reads TGTGCCAGCAGTCCCCAAGGTAGCGGGTCCTACAATGAGCAGTTCTTC. It translates to CASSPQGSGSYNEQFF.